Below are 5 T cell receptor beta chains sequenced from a single sample in a study of T cells in Graves' hyperthyroidism and ophthalmopathy. RNA transcripts yielded amplified TCR beta CDR3 regions. HTBI primers were employed in a first-round RT-PCR of the TCR CDR3. A single record per CDR3 protein comes from TCRdb applying MiXCR to the multiplex PCR reads. The sample lists about 200,000 distinct CDR3 sequences; 17% were seen once. Sequencing was done on a sample of blood. The receptors here all came from a woman in her fifties or sixties with Graves' hyperthyroidism.

Only a few counts were recorded for this clonotype. The rearrangement uses TRBV20-1 and TRBJ2-7; possibly TRBD1 or TRBD2 for D (5 bases each). Trimming stripped 0 bases from V and 0 bases from J, with 9 bases between. This CDR3 has 14 amino acids. The V gene's germline CDR1 is DFQATT and CDR2 SNEGSKA (reference sequence). The CDR3 coding sequence is TGCAGTGCTAGAGAACTAGGGGTCTCCTACGAGCAGTACTTC. Protein sequence: CSARELGVSYEQYF.

This clonotype was picked up a small number of times. Sequence at one end of the junction differs from germline and may be a read error. The rearrangement joins TRBV6-5 to TRBJ1-4; D gene unclear. The CDR3 has 15 residues. The V gene's germline CDR1 is MNHEY and CDR2 SVGAGI. The CDR3 DNA follows: TGTGCCAGCAGTTACTCTGGAGGGAATAATGAAAAACTGTCTTTT. Translating it yields CASSYSGGNNEKLSF.

The chain joins TRBV20-1 to TRBJ1-5; D uncertain. Between the trimmed V and J ends, which lost 2 bases and 4 bases, there was a span of 9 bases. The germline CDR1 and CDR2 sequences are DFQATT and SNEGSKA (reference sequence). The CDR3 length is 13 residues. The CDR3 loop is CSARWQVNQPQHF. DNA of the CDR3: TGCAGTGCTAGATGGCAGGTTAATCAGCCCCAGCATTTT.

This clonotype was found many times. The chain carries TRBV7-8 and TRBJ1-2, with D unresolved. V was clipped by 0 bases and J by 8 bases, with 13 bases between them. The germline gives CDR1 SGHVS, CDR2 FQNEAQ. The CDR3 loop spans 14 amino acids. CDR3 loop: CASSLAQGLNGYTF. The CDR3 bases are TGTGCCAGCAGCTTAGCCCAAGGGCTGAACGGCTACACCTTC.

The chain is built from TRBV20-1 and TRBJ1-2, with a tentative D call TRBD1 (5 bases). The V gene's germline CDR1 is DFQATT and CDR2 SNEGSKA (reference sequence). With 5 bases removed from V and 2 bases from J, the gap between germline ends came to 12 bases. CDR3 length equals 13 residues. CDR3 sequence (DNA): TGCAGTGCTGCGGGGGGAACCAACTATGGCTACACCTTC. Encoded protein: CSAAGGTNYGYTF.